This T cell receptor beta chain was identified in a study of blood T cell repertoires in COVID-19. The germline CDR1 and CDR2 sequences are SGDLS and YYNGEE. V was shortened by 6 bases and J by 4 bases, with 7 bases between the two germline ends. This CDR3 has 11 residues. Libraries were prepared by immunoSEQ multiplex PCR; TCRdb keeps only in-frame clonotypes and omits some of them. This sample has 330,000 or so clones, with approximately 91% found just once. The clonotype was recovered from a woman younger than 45 who had been exposed to COVID-19. The chain couples TRBV9 to TRBJ1-2; D not resolved. The sequenced sample was PBMCs or T cells enriched from blood (not recorded which). The CDR3 protein is CASMSVYGYTF. The CDR3 coding sequence is TGTGCCAGCATGTCAGTCTATGGCTACACCTTC.